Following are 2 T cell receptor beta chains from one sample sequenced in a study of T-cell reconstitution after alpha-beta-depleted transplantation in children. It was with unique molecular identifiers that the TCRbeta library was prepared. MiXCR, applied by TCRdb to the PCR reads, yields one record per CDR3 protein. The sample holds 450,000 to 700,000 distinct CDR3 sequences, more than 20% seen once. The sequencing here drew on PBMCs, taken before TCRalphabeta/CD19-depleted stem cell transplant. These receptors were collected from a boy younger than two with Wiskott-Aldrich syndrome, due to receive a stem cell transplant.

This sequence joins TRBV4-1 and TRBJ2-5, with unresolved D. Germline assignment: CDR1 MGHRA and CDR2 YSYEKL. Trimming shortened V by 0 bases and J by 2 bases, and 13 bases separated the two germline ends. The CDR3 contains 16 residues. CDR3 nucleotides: TGCGCCAGCAGCCAAGAAGGGCAGAAACTACAAGAGACCCAGTACTTC. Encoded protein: CASSQEGQKLQETQYF.

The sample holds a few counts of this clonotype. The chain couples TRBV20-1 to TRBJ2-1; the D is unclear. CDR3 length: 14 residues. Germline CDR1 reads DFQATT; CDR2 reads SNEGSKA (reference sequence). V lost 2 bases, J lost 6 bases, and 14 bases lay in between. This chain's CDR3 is CSARPSTLLNEQFF. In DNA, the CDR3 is TGCAGTGCTAGACCATCAACCTTGCTCAATGAGCAGTTCTTC.